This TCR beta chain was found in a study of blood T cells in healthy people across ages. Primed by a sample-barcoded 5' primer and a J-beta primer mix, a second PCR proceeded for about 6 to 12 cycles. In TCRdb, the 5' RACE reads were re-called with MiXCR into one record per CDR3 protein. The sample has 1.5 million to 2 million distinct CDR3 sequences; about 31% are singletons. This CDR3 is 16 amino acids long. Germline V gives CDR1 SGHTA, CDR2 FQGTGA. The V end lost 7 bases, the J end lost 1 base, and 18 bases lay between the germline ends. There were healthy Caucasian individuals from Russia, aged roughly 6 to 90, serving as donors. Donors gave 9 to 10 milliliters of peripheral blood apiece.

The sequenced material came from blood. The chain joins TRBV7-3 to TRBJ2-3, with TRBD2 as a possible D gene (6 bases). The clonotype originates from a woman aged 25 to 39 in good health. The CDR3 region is CASTRNGASGTDTQYF. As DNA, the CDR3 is TGTGCCAGCACCAGAAACGGGGCTAGCGGCACAGATACGCAGTATTTT.